This T cell receptor beta chain was sequenced during a study of blood T cell repertoires in COVID-19. The ends lost 8 bases at V and 1 base at J; junction bases unmatched: 6. The germline V gene encodes CDR1 SNHLY and CDR2 FYNNEI. The CDR3 loop spans 15 amino acids. This clone was counted once. Clinical histories supplied by participants themselves formed the basis of cohort assignment. Generated by immunoSEQ multiplex PCR, the TCRdb table keeps only in-frame clones and is missing some. The table shows about 430,000 clones, with approximately 91% occurring only once. The specimen sequenced was PBMCs or T cells enriched from blood (not recorded which). The V call is TRBV2, the J call TRBJ2-3; 10 nucleotides match TRBD2. This clonotype was sampled from a woman between 18 and 29 years old who had been exposed to COVID-19. The CDR3 region has the DNA TGTGCCAGCGCTCCCGGGACTAGCGGCACAGATACGCAGTATTTT. Protein product: CASAPGTSGTDTQYF.